A single sample gave rise to the 26 T cell receptor beta chains below, sequenced in a study of multiple sclerosis patients with progressive multifocal leukoencephalopathy. As to time point: time of PML onset. Measured with immunoSEQ multiplex PCR; TCRdb has only the in-frame clones, and not every one. The sample contains tens of thousands of clones, more than 80% of which appear only once. Sample: PBMCs, taken from a patient treated with natalizumab. These TCRs come from a woman in her twenties or thirties with progressive multifocal leukoencephalopathy.

This chain links TRBV25-1 with TRBJ2-2, with TRBD1 matching over 8 bases. V shed 1 base and J 7 bases; nucleotides not matched to a gene: 11. This CDR3 is built from 17 residues. Germline loops: CDR1 MGHDK, CDR2 SYGVNS. The CDR3 coding sequence is TGTGCCAGCAGTGAATCGCGTCCGGGGACAGGTTTCGGGGAGCTGTTTTTT. It yields the protein CASSESRPGTGFGELFF.

The chain links TRBV5-4 to TRBJ1-1; TRBD1 aligns across 8 bases. The CDR3 is made up of 15 amino acids. V dropped 2 bases and J dropped 0; count of bases not matched to a gene: 3. Germline values: CDR1 SGHNT, CDR2 YYREEE (reference sequence). CDR3 in DNA: TGTGCCAGCAGCTTACAGGGGGACCTGAACACTGAAGCTTTCTTT. It codes for CASSLQGDLNTEAFF.

V is TRBV10-3 and J is TRBJ1-1; D unclear. The CDR3 contains 13 residues. CDR1 and CDR2 (germline): ENHRY, SYGVKD. V lost 5 bases, J lost 1 base, and 8 bases lay in between. The chain's CDR3 is CAISWEGNTEAFF. The CDR3 region has the DNA TGTGCCATCAGTTGGGAGGGGAACACTGAAGCTTTCTTT.

This clone was detected only a few times. For the CDR3, the DNA is TGTGCCAGTAGTGACAGAGGTCAGCCCCAGCATTTT. Residues: CASSDRGQPQHF. The chain uses TRBV19 and TRBJ1-5, with a possible D match to TRBD1 (5 bases). V was clipped by 5 bases and J by 6 bases, with 8 bases between them. The CDR3 covers 12 residues. CDR1 is LNHDA and CDR2 is SQIVND in the germline V gene (reference sequence).

The chain is built from TRBV28 and TRBJ1-4; the D gene is possibly TRBD1 (5 bases). CDR3 length: 20 residues. The germline CDR1 and CDR2 sequences are MDHEN and SYDVKM. V was trimmed by 5 bases and J by 0 bases, leaving 25 bases between them. CDR3 coding DNA: TGTGCCAGCAGTCCCTACTACTCCAGGAGACCGGGGGCAACTAATGAAAAACTGTTTTTT. Translated: CASSPYYSRRPGATNEKLFF.

As regards this clone: It is unclear where the CDR3 begins or ends on the DNA, so no DNA is shown, and the CDR3 is as TCRdb lists it. CDR3 sequence: CASSIFGPGTNTGELFF. The chain is built from TRBV19 and TRBJ2-2; TRBD1 reflects the table's D call only, with no check against the DNA. Germline CDR1 is LNHDA and CDR2 is SQIVND (reference sequence). The CDR3 contains 17 residues when both ends are counted.

The chain is built from TRBV20-1 and TRBJ1-1; a weak D match, TRBD1 (5 bases). CDR1 DFQATT and CDR2 SNEGSKA come from the germline V gene (reference sequence). The CDR3 extends over 11 amino acids. V was cut by 6 bases and J by 10 bases, with 15 bases left in between. CDR3 residues: CSALQQDGAFF. CDR3 nucleotide sequence: TGCAGTGCCCTTCAACAGGACGGAGCTTTCTTT.

The V call is TRBV7-3, the J call TRBJ2-1; the match to TRBD2 covers 7 bases. The CDR3 extends over 12 amino acids. Trimming at V came to 5 bases and at J to 6 bases, leaving 1 base not matched to a gene. CDR1 is SGHTA, CDR2 FQGTGA, per germline. This chain's CDR3 is CASSPGGNEQFF. The CDR3 bases are TGTGCCAGCAGCCCGGGGGGCAATGAGCAGTTCTTC.

This clone was detected only a few times. V gene TRBV6-6 combines with J gene TRBJ1-3; D call uncertain. The ends were cut back, 10 bases at V and 7 bases at J, with 14 bases in the middle. Germline values: CDR1 MNHNY, CDR2 SVGAGI (reference sequence). The CDR3 runs 12 residues. The CDR3 nucleotides are TGTGCCACGTCCCCCGGCAGGAACACCATATATTTT. It translates to CATSPGRNTIYF.

The count of this clone is one. As DNA, the CDR3 is TGTGCCAGCAGCTTAACGGGGGCAGGGGAGCTGTTTTTT. Translating gives CASSLTGAGELFF. The rearrangement links TRBV11-3 to TRBJ2-2; the D call may be TRBD1 or TRBD2 (6 bases each). Germline V gives CDR1 SGHNT, CDR2 YENEEA. The CDR3 runs to 13 residues. Trimming shortened V by 2 bases and J by 8 bases, and 9 bases separated the two germline ends.

The chain employs TRBV6-1 and TRBJ2-5, with 11 bases aligning to TRBD1. The J call may be in error: the DNA end matches TRBJ2-7 better. From germline, CDR1 is MNHNS and CDR2 SASEGT. CDR3 length: 16 amino acids. The CDR3 DNA sequence: TGTGCCAGCAGTGAAGAGGGCGGGGACAGGGGGTACGAGCAGTACTTC. This encodes CASSEEGGDRGYEQYF.

The sample holds a few counts of this clone. This chain uses TRBV5-4 with TRBJ1-1; 8 nucleotides line up with TRBD1. CDR1 and CDR2 from the germline V gene are SGHNT and YYREEE (reference sequence). V shed 0 bases, J shed 1 base, and the junction held 8 bases outside the gene matches. This CDR3 spans 17 amino acids. The chain's CDR3 is CASSLGRGTGGNTEAFF. The CDR3 DNA sequence: TGTGCCAGCAGCTTGGGACGTGGGACAGGAGGGAACACTGAAGCTTTCTTT.

This clone was seen just once. This chain uses TRBV7-9 with TRBJ1-5, with no clear D. V was trimmed by 3 bases and J by 7 bases, leaving 13 bases between them. CDR1 SEHNR and CDR2 FQNEAQ come from the germline V gene (reference sequence). The CDR3 totals 14 residues. In DNA form, the CDR3 reads TGTGCCAGCAGCTTGGGAGGAGTTGGCCAGCCCCAGCATTTT. This codes for CASSLGGVGQPQHF.

This clone ranks as medium-sized. The genes are TRBV7-2 and TRBJ1-6; 10 nucleotides match TRBD1. The CDR3 length is 16 residues. V was clipped by 5 bases and J by 10 bases; unmatched bases: 11. Germline V gives CDR1 SGHTA, CDR2 FQGNSA. In DNA, the CDR3 is TGTGCCAGCAGCCTCCGGGACAGGGGATTGCGATCACCCCTCCACTTT. It is translated as CASSLRDRGLRSPLHF.

The CDR3 DNA follows: TGTGCCAGCAGCCTCCGAAGAGGGGTTTGGGAGGGGGCCAACGTCCTGACTTTC. It specifies CASSLRRGVWEGANVLTF. The chain employs TRBV7-8 and TRBJ2-6; D might be TRBD1 or TRBD2, each matching 5 bases. The CDR3 length is 18 residues. Germline lookup yields CDR1 SGHVS and CDR2 FQNEAQ. V dropped 5 bases and J dropped 4 bases, with 21 bases sitting between them.

This clone showed up just once. The genes are TRBV7-2 and TRBJ2-7; D not certain. V was trimmed by 2 bases and J by 0 bases, leaving 11 bases between them. Germline V gene sequence: CDR1 SGHTA, CDR2 FQGNSA. The CDR3 extends over 15 amino acids. The CDR3 DNA follows: TGTGCCAGCAGCTTAAGGACGAGTCCCTCCTACGAGCAGTACTTC. Its protein product is CASSLRTSPSYEQYF. Looking up the rest from reference TRBV7-2 and TRBJ2-7 gives the full variable domain: GAGVSQSPSNKVTEKGKDVELRCDPISGHTALYWYRQSLGQGLEFLIYFQGNSAPDKSGLPSDRFSAERTGGSVSTLTIQRTQQEDSAVYLCASSLRTSPSYEQYFGPGTRLTVT.

This chain joins TRBV4-3 and TRBJ2-3; 8 nucleotides match TRBD2. The trim removed 0 bases at V and 6 bases at J, leaving 8 bases unmatched. The V gene's germline CDR1 is LGHNA and CDR2 YSLEER. The CDR3 covers 16 residues. This CDR3 is CASSQEGYPGGDTQYF. The CDR3 region has the DNA TGCGCCAGCAGCCAAGAGGGCTACCCGGGGGGGGATACGCAGTATTTT.

The J gene is TRBJ1-4, the V gene TRBV28, with D hard to call. V lost 6 bases, J lost 2 bases, and 10 bases lay in between. The germline V gene encodes CDR1 MDHEN and CDR2 SYDVKM. The CDR3 has 14 amino acids. The CDR3, as DNA: TGTGCCAGCAGCATAGCGGGGACTAATGAAAAACTGTTTTTT. Protein sequence: CASSIAGTNEKLFF.

This sequence joins TRBV6-1 and TRBJ2-5; perhaps D is TRBD1 or TRBD2 (7 bases each). The ends were cut back, 2 bases at V and 1 base at J, with 11 bases in the middle. The CDR3 loop spans 15 amino acids. The germline CDR1 and CDR2 sequences are MNHNS and SASEGT. As DNA, the CDR3 is TGTGCCAGCAGTGAACAGGGGGGGGGCCAAGAGACCCAGTACTTC. Protein sequence: CASSEQGGGQETQYF.

The chain is built from TRBV5-1 and TRBJ2-6, with 9 nucleotides matching TRBD1. Per the germline V gene, CDR1 is SGHRS and CDR2 is YFSETQ. V dropped 3 bases and J dropped 0; count of bases not matched to a gene: 7. This CDR3 is 18 amino acids long. CDR3 region: CASSWGDRASSGANVLTF. For the CDR3, the DNA is TGCGCCAGCAGCTGGGGGGACAGGGCCTCCTCTGGGGCCAACGTCCTGACTTTC.

The rearrangement joins TRBV5-6 to TRBJ1-2; D might be TRBD1 (5 bases). This CDR3 region has 14 residues. CDR1 and CDR2 from the germline V gene are SGHDT and YYEEEE. V lost 4 bases and J 4 bases, leaving 14 bases between the germline ends. The CDR3 DNA reads as TGTGCCAGCAGCCCAACGGACACTATCTATGGCTACACCTTC. It is translated as CASSPTDTIYGYTF.

This chain connects TRBV25-1 to TRBJ1-2; D might be TRBD1 (5 bases). Germline V gene lookup returns CDR1 MGHDK and CDR2 SYGVNS. The CDR3 loop spans 13 amino acids. V was shortened by 4 bases and J by 5 bases, with 11 bases between the two germline ends. The CDR3: CASSVGQGYGYTF. The DNA of the CDR3 is TGTGCCAGCAGTGTCGGACAAGGTTATGGCTACACCTTC.

The sample holds a few counts of this clone. The gene calls are TRBV27 and TRBJ2-1, with 7 bases lining up with TRBD1. The length of the CDR3 is 15 residues. The V and J ends lost 0 bases and 8 bases, in that order; junction bases with no gene match: 7. Per germline, CDR1 MNHEY and CDR2 SMNVEV (reference sequence). CDR3 DNA sequence: TGTGCCAGCAGTTTATCGACAGGGTGGGGCGATGAGCAGTTCTTC. Translated: CASSLSTGWGDEQFF.

This chain links TRBV10-3 with TRBJ1-4; D not resolved. The CDR3 extends over 12 amino acids. The V gene lost 0 bases and the J gene lost 6 bases, with 2 bases spanning the gap. CDR1 is ENHRY, CDR2 SYGVKD, per germline. Written as DNA, the CDR3 is TGTGCCATCAGTGAGTCGGATGAAAAACTGTTTTTT. It yields the protein CAISESDEKLFF.

There are a few counts of this clone. J is TRBJ2-2 and V is TRBV6-6, with 7 bases that match TRBD2. After removal of 5 bases from V and 6 bases from J, the junction contained 9 bases not matched to a gene. The CDR3 consists of 15 residues. Germline CDR1 reads MNHNY; CDR2 reads SVGAGI (reference sequence). CDR3 loop: CASSPGGRVAGELFF. As DNA, the CDR3 is TGTGCCAGCAGTCCCGGAGGGAGGGTCGCCGGGGAGCTGTTTTTT.

This clone was recorded a few times. The chain couples TRBV5-1 to TRBJ1-6; a weak D match, TRBD1 (6 bases). Germline CDR1 SGHRS, CDR2 YFSETQ. There are 16 residues in the CDR3. V lost 3 bases, J lost 2 bases, and 12 bases lay in between. The chain's CDR3 is CASSSQGSAYNSPLHF. The CDR3 DNA sequence: TGCGCCAGCAGCTCGCAGGGGAGCGCCTATAATTCACCCCTCCACTTT.